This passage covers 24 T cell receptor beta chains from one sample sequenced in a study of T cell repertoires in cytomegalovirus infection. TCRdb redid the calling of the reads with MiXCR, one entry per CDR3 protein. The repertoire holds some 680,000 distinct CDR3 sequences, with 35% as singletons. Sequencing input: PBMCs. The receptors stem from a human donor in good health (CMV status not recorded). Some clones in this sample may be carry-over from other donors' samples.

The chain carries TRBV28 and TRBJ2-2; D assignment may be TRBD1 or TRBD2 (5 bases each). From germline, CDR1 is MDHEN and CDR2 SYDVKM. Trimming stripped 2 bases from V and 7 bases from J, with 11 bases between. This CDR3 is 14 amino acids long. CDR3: CASSLIGAGGELFF. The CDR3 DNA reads TGTGCCAGCAGTTTAATCGGGGCTGGCGGGGAGCTGTTTTTT.

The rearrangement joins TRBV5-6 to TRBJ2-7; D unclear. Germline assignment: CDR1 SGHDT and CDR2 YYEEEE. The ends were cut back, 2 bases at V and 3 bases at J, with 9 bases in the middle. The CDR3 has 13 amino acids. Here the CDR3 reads CASSLDTDYEQYF. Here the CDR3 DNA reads TGTGCCAGCAGCTTAGACACGGACTACGAGCAGTACTTC.

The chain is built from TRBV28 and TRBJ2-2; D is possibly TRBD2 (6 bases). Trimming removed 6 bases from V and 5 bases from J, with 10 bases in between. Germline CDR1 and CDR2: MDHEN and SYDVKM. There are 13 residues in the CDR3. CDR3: CASRRGGTGELFF. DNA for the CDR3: TGTGCCAGCAGGCGAGGAGGGACCGGGGAGCTGTTTTTT.

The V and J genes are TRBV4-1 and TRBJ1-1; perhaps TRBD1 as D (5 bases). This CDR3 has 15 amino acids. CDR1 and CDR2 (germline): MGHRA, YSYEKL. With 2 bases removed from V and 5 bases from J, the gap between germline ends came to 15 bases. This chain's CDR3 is CASSQLTEGMTEAFF. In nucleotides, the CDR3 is TGCGCCAGCAGCCAACTAACCGAGGGGATGACTGAAGCTTTCTTT.

CDR3 DNA sequence: TGCAGTGCTAGATCTGACAGGGGCTATGGCTACACCTTC. Its translation: CSARSDRGYGYTF. The chain combines TRBV20-1 with TRBJ1-2, with 8 positions matching TRBD1. V trimming: 2 bases; J trimming: 4 bases; junction bases outside the gene matches: 3. Germline loops: CDR1 DFQATT, CDR2 SNEGSKA (reference sequence). This CDR3 spans 13 amino acids.

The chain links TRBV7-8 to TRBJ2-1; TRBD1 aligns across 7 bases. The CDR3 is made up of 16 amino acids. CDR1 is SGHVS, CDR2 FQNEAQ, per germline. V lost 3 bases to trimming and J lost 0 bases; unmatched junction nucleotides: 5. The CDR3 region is CASSLRGQSSYNEQFF. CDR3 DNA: TGTGCCAGCAGCTTGAGGGGACAGAGCTCCTACAATGAGCAGTTCTTC.

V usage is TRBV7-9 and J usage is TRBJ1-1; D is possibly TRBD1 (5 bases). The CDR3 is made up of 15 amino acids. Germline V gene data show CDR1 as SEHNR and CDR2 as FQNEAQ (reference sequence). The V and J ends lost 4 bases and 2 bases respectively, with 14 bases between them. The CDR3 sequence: CASSSWDEFNTEAFF. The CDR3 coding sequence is TGTGCCAGCAGCTCTTGGGACGAATTTAACACTGAAGCTTTCTTT.

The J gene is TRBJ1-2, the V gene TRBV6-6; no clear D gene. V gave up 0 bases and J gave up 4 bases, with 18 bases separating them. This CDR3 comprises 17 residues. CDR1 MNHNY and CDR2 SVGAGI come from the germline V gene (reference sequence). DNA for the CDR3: TGTGCCAGCAGTTACTCGTCTGCGCCCCAGGAGGGCTATGGCTACACCTTC. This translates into CASSYSSAPQEGYGYTF.

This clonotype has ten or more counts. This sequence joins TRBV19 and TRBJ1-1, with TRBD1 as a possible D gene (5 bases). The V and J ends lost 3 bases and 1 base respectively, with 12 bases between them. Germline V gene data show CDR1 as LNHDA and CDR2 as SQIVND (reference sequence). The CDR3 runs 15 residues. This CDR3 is CASSIEDRWNTEAFF. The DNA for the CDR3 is TGTGCCAGTAGTATTGAAGACAGATGGAACACTGAAGCTTTCTTT.

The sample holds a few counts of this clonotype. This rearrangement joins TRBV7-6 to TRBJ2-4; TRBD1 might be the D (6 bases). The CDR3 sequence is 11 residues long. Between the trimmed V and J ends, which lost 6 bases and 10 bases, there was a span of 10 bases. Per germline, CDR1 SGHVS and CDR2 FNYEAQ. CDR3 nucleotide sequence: TGTGCCAGCAGTCACGGACAGATTCAGTACTTC. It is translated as CASSHGQIQYF.

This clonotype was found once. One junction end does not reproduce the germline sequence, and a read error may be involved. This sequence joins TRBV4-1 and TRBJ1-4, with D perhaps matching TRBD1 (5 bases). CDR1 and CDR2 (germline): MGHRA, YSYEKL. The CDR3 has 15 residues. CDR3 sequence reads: CASSQDQGLGEKLFF. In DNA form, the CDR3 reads TGTGCCAGCAGCCAAGATCAGGGACTCGGGGAAAAACTGTTTTTT.

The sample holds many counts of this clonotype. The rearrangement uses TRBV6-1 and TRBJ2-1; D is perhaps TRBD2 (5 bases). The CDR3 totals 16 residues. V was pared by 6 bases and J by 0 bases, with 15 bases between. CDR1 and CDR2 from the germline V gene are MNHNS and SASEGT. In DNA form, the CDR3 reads TGTGCCAGCAGAGATAGCGTCGCAAGCTCCTACAATGAGCAGTTCTTC. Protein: CASRDSVASSYNEQFF.

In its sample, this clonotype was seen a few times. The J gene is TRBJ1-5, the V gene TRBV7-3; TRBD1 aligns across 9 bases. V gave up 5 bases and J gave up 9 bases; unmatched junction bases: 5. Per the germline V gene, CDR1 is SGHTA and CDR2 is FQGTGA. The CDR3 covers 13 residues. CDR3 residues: CASSRTGEPPQHF. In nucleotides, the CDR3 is TGTGCCAGCAGCCGGACAGGGGAGCCGCCCCAGCATTTT.

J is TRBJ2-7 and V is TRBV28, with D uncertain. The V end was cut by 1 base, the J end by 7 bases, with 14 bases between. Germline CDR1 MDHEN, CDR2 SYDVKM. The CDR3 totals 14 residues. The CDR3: CASSLLGRFGEQYF. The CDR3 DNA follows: TGTGCCAGCAGTTTATTGGGCAGGTTCGGGGAGCAGTACTTC.

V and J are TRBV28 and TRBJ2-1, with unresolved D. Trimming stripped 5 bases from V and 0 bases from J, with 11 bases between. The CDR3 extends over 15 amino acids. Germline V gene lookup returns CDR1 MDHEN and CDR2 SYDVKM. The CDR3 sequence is CASSITRSSYNEQFF. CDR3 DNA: TGTGCCAGCAGTATTACGAGGAGCTCCTACAATGAGCAGTTCTTC. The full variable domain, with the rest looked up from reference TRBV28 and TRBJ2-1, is DVKVTQSSRYLVKRTGEKVFLECVQDMDHENMFWYRQDPGLGLRLIYFSYDVKMKEKGDIPEGYSVSREKKERFSLILESASTNQTSMYLCASSITRSSYNEQFFGPGTRLTVL.

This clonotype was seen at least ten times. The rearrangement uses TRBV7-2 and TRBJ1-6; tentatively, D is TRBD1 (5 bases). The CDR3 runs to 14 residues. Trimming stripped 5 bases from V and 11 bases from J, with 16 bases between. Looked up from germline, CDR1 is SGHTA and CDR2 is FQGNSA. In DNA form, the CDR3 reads TGTGCCAGCAGCATCGATGGGGGAGGGGCACCCCTCCACTTT. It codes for CASSIDGGGAPLHF.

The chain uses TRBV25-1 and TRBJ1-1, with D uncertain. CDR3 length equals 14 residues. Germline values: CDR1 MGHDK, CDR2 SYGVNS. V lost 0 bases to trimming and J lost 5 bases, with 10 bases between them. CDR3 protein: CASSEYRAGTEAFF. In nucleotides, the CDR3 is TGTGCCAGCAGTGAATACCGCGCTGGGACTGAAGCTTTCTTT.

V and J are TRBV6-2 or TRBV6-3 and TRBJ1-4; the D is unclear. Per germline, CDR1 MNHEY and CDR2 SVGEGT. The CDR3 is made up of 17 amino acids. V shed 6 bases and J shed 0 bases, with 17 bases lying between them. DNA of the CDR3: TGTGCCAGCAGCCCCGGACTCACAGCGGCAACTAATGAAAAACTGTTTTTT. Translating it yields CASSPGLTAATNEKLFF.

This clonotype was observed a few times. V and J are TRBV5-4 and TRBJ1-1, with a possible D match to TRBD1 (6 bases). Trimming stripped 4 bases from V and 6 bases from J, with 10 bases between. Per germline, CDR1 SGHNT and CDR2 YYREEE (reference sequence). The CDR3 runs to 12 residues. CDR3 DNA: TGTGCCAGCAGCGGGACACGGTCTGAAGCTTTCTTT. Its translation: CASSGTRSEAFF.

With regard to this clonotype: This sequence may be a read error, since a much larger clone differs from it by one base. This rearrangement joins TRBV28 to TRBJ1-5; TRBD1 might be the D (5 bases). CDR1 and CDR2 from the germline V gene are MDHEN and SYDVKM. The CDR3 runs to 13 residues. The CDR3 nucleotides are TGTGCCAGTAACCGGGACGGAAATCAGCCCCATCATTTT. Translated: CASNRDGNQPHHF.

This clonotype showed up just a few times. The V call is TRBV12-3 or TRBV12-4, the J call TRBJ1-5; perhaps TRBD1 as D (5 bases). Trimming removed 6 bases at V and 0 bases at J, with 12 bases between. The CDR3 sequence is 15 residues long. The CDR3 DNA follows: TGTGCCAGCAGGCGCCCAGGGTTTAGCAATCAGCCCCAGCATTTT. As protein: CASRRPGFSNQPQHF.

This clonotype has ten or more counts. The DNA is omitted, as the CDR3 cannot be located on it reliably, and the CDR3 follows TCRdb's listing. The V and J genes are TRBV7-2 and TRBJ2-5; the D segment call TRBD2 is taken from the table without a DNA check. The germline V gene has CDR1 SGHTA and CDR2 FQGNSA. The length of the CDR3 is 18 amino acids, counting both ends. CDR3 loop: CASSLRFGLAGLSETQYF.

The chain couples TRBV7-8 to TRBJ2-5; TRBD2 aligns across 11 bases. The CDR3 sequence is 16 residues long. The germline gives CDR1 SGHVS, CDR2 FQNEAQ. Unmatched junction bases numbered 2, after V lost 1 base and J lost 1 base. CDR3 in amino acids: CASSLVTSGGQETQYF. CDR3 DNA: TGTGCCAGCAGCTTAGTCACTAGCGGGGGCCAAGAGACCCAGTACTTC.

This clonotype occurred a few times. In DNA, the CDR3 is TGCAGTGCTAGAGATCACTACGTAGGGGAGCAGTACTTC. Translated: CSARDHYVGEQYF. The chain combines TRBV20-1 with TRBJ2-7; no firm D call. Germline V gene sequence: CDR1 DFQATT, CDR2 SNEGSKA (reference sequence). The CDR3 runs 13 residues. Trimming cost V 0 bases and J 7 bases, with 13 bases left between them.